A single sample is the source of the 20 T cell receptor beta chains below, sequenced in a study of human T cells and chemical hapten exposure. Time point specified: patch test 3, about 24 weeks after DPC sensitization. The treatment is: therapeutic diphenylcyclopropenone sensitization with weekly scalp DPC. A single record per CDR3 protein comes from TCRdb applying MiXCR to the RACE reads. The table includes approximately 80,000 distinct CDR3 sequences, about an eighth detected once. This specimen was whole blood, taken in connection with sensitization to the hapten diphenylcyclopropenone (DPC). The receptors stem from a woman between 50 and 59 years old with alopecia areata. Some clones in this sample may be carry-over from other donors' samples.

This clonotype was recorded many times. This sequence joins TRBV30 and TRBJ1-1, with 8 bases fitting TRBD1. Trimming cost V 3 bases and J 4 bases; bases outside gene matches: 7. Germline values: CDR1 GTSNPN, CDR2 SVGIG (reference sequence). The CDR3 consists of 14 residues. The CDR3 region has the DNA TGTGCCTGGAGCATAACAGGGGGGGCCACTGAAGCTTTCTTT. This encodes CAWSITGGATEAFF.

A few counts support this clonotype. The chain is built from TRBV20-1 and TRBJ2-5; D is possibly TRBD2 (5 bases). Germline assignment: CDR1 DFQATT and CDR2 SNEGSKA (reference sequence). The CDR3 has 16 amino acids. Trimming cost V 6 bases and J 2 bases, with 22 bases left between them. CDR3: CSARRLAGRPQETQYF. In nucleotides, the CDR3 is TGCAGTGCGAGAAGGCTTGCGGGCAGGCCTCAAGAGACCCAGTACTTC.

This clonotype has only a few counts. This rearrangement joins TRBV7-9 to TRBJ2-3, with 11 bases lining up with TRBD2. The CDR3 spans 18 residues. V trimming: 5 bases; J trimming: 2 bases; junction bases outside the gene matches: 12. Germline V gene lookup returns CDR1 SEHNR and CDR2 FQNEAQ (reference sequence). The CDR3 spells CASSLKWGTSGTTDTQYF. CDR3 in DNA: TGTGCCAGCAGCCTGAAGTGGGGGACTAGCGGTACCACAGATACGCAGTATTTT.

The sample holds a few counts of this clonotype. The chain recombines TRBV3-1 with TRBJ2-7; D not certain. Trimming took off 0 bases at V and 5 bases at J, with 2 bases between the two ends. The length of the CDR3 is 11 residues. Germline values: CDR1 LGHDT, CDR2 YNNKEL (reference sequence). DNA for the CDR3: TGTGCCAGCAGCCAAGATAACGAGCAGTACTTC. It is translated as CASSQDNEQYF.

There are a few counts of this clonotype. The CDR3 nucleotides are TGCAGCGTCGGGACTAGCGGGGCCTACGAGCAGTACTTC. Protein product: CSVGTSGAYEQYF. This chain connects TRBV29-1 to TRBJ2-7; 13 bases line up with TRBD2. The ends lost 6 bases at V and 2 bases at J; junction bases unmatched: 1. The CDR3 is made up of 13 amino acids. The germline CDR1 and CDR2 sequences are SQVTM and ANQGSEA.

This clonotype was counted a few times. The V and J genes are TRBV5-1 and TRBJ2-1; tentatively, D is TRBD2 (6 bases). Germline values: CDR1 SGHRS, CDR2 YFSETQ. The CDR3 totals 13 residues. The V end lost 0 bases, the J end lost 11 bases, and 12 bases lay between the germline ends. As DNA, the CDR3 is TGCGCCAGCAGCTTGGAATGGACTACCCAGCAGTTCTTC. This encodes CASSLEWTTQQFF. The whole variable domain, remainder taken from reference TRBV5-1 and TRBJ2-1, is KAGVTQTPRYLIKTRGQQVTLSCSPISGHRSVSWYQQTPGQGLQFLFEYFSETQRNKGNFPGRFSGRQFSNSRSEMNVSTLELGDSALYLCASSLEWTTQQFFGPGTRLTVL.

This clonotype was seen ten or more times. This chain connects TRBV5-5 to TRBJ1-2, with D maybe TRBD1 (6 bases). In germline, CDR1 is SGHKS, CDR2 YYEKEE (reference sequence). The CDR3 spans 18 residues. With 0 bases removed from V and 5 bases from J, the gap between germline ends came to 23 bases. CDR3 sequence: CASSLVFLTGGSGYGYTF. The CDR3 DNA follows: TGTGCCAGCAGCTTGGTGTTTCTCACTGGGGGCTCTGGTTATGGCTACACCTTC.

This chain links TRBV7-2 with TRBJ2-1; D is ambiguous. The ends were cut back, 1 base at V and 5 bases at J, with 6 bases in the middle. The CDR3 has 13 amino acids. Germline CDR1 is SGHTA and CDR2 is FQGNSA. Here the CDR3 DNA reads TGTGCCAGCAGCTTAGGGCCCAACAATGAGCAGTTCTTC. Its protein product is CASSLGPNNEQFF.

This clonotype was picked up a small number of times. CDR3 loop: CASSAQSGTEAFF. The CDR3 nucleotides are TGTGCCAGCTCAGCTCAGTCCGGGACTGAAGCTTTCTTT. The chain recombines TRBV18 with TRBJ1-1; D uncertain. The V end was cut by 5 bases, the J end by 5 bases, with 12 bases between. Germline V CDR1 and CDR2: KGHSH, LQKENI. The CDR3 consists of 13 residues.

This clonotype occurred a few times. The chain recombines TRBV2 with TRBJ2-3, with TRBD2 matching over 9 bases. The ends lost 4 bases at V and 2 bases at J; junction bases unmatched: 1. Germline CDR1 reads SNHLY; CDR2 reads FYNNEI. The CDR3 sequence is 14 residues long. The CDR3 DNA reads as TGTGCCAGCAGTGCTAGCGGGACCACAGATACGCAGTATTTT. Translation: CASSASGTTDTQYF.

This clonotype has a count of ten or more. V usage is TRBV7-6 and J usage is TRBJ2-2; D might be TRBD2 (7 bases). V was clipped by 3 bases and J by 5 bases, with 16 bases between them. CDR3 length: 16 amino acids. The germline gives CDR1 SGHVS, CDR2 FNYEAQ. This chain's CDR3 is CASSFLLGGQTGELFF. The DNA for the CDR3 is TGTGCCAGCAGCTTCCTACTGGGGGGGCAGACCGGGGAGCTGTTTTTT.

This clonotype was recorded many times. This chain uses TRBV30 with TRBJ2-3; D is undetermined. CDR1 is GTSNPN and CDR2 is SVGIG in the germline V gene (reference sequence). V was pared by 3 bases and J by 5 bases, with 3 bases between. The length of the CDR3 is 10 residues. This chain's CDR3 is CAWRRDTQYF. In DNA, the CDR3 is TGTGCCTGGAGAAGAGATACGCAGTATTTT.

This clonotype was seen ten or more times. The genes are TRBV11-2 and TRBJ2-3; D unresolved. Germline CDR1 is SGHAT and CDR2 is FQNNGV. This CDR3 has 17 amino acids. Between the trimmed V and J ends, which lost 3 bases and 0 bases, there was a span of 16 bases. The CDR3 sequence: CASSFFRANPSTDTQYF. CDR3 nucleotide sequence: TGTGCCAGCAGCTTTTTCAGAGCTAACCCTAGCACAGATACGCAGTATTTT. The full variable domain, completed using reference TRBV11-2 and TRBJ2-3, is EAGVAQSPRYKIIEKRQSVAFWCNPISGHATLYWYQQILGQGPKLLIQFQNNGVVDDSQLPKDRFSAERLKGVDSTLKIQPAKLEDSAVYLCASSFFRANPSTDTQYFGPGTRLTVL.

This clonotype was found many times. This chain uses TRBV18 with TRBJ1-2, with D perhaps TRBD1 (5 bases). The germline V and J ends were trimmed by 3 bases and 5 bases, with 10 bases remaining between them. From germline, CDR1 is KGHSH and CDR2 LQKENI. This CDR3 is 13 amino acids long. DNA for the CDR3: TGTGCCAGCTCACCCCTCGACAGTTATGGCTACACCTTC. Protein: CASSPLDSYGYTF.

The sample holds many counts of this clonotype. The genes are TRBV2 and TRBJ1-2; 7 bases are shared with TRBD1. CDR3 length: 14 residues. Germline lookup yields CDR1 SNHLY and CDR2 FYNNEI. Losses at the gene ends were 4 bases for V and 3 bases for J; bases not matched to a gene: 5. The CDR3 DNA sequence: TGTGCCAGCAGTGCCCGTGGGACAGACTATGGCTACACCTTC. Its protein is CASSARGTDYGYTF.

This clonotype was seen only a few times. V usage is TRBV12-3 or TRBV12-4 and J usage is TRBJ1-1, with 7 bases lining up with TRBD1. The ends lost 4 bases at V and 0 bases at J; junction bases unmatched: 2. The CDR3 length is 14 residues. CDR3 residues: CASSWGQLNTEAFF. The CDR3 DNA sequence: TGTGCCAGCAGTTGGGGACAGCTGAACACTGAAGCTTTCTTT.

V usage is TRBV29-1 and J usage is TRBJ2-5; D call uncertain. Trimming took off 3 bases at V and 4 bases at J, with 6 bases between the two ends. The V gene's germline CDR1 is SQVTM and CDR2 ANQGSEA. The CDR3 sequence is 11 residues long. The CDR3 sequence is CSVDLAETQYF. CDR3 nucleotides: TGCAGCGTTGACCTCGCAGAGACCCAGTACTTC.

The chain couples TRBV18 to TRBJ1-1; no reliable D call. The V end lost 6 bases, the J end lost 0 bases, and 11 bases lay between the germline ends. CDR1 is KGHSH, CDR2 LQKENI, per germline. CDR3 length: 14 amino acids. CDR3 coding DNA: TGTGCCAGCTCCCCATCGGGCCTGAACACTGAAGCTTTCTTT. Protein: CASSPSGLNTEAFF.

This clonotype was seen a few times. The CDR3 nucleotides read TGTGCCAGCAGTTTAGTCGCCACGACAGGGACCTCCTACGAGCAGTACTTC. It encodes CASSLVATTGTSYEQYF. V is TRBV12-3 or TRBV12-4 and J is TRBJ2-7; TRBD1 aligns across 7 bases. The CDR3 is made up of 17 amino acids. Germline trimming cut 1 base from V and 0 bases from J; bases unmatched to any gene: 9.

This clonotype was counted many times. This sequence joins TRBV13 and TRBJ2-2, with D unresolved. This CDR3 spans 16 amino acids. V shed 5 bases and J shed 1 base, with 14 bases lying between them. Germline CDR1 is PRHDT and CDR2 is FYEKMQ (reference sequence). The CDR3 protein is CASSPYGSQNTGELFF. The DNA for the CDR3 is TGTGCCAGCAGCCCCTACGGTAGCCAGAACACCGGGGAGCTGTTTTTT.